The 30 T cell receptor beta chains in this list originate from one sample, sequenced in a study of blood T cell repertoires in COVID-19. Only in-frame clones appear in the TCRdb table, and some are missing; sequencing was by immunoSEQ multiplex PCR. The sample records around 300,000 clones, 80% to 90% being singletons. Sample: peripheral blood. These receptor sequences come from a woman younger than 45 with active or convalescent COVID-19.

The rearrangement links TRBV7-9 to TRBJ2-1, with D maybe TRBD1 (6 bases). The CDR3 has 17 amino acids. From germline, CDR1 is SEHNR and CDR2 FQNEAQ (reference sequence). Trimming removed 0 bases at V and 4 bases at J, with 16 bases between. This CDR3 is CASSLAPQGTHYNEQFF. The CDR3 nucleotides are TGTGCCAGCAGCTTAGCGCCTCAGGGGACCCATTACAATGAGCAGTTCTTC.

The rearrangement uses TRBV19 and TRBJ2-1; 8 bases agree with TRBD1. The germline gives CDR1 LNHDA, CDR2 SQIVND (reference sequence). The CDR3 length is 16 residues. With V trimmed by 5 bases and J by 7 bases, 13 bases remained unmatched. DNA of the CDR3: TGTGCCAGTAGTCCGCGCCGGGCAGGGGGCCGGAATGAGCAGTTCTTC. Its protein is CASSPRRAGGRNEQFF.

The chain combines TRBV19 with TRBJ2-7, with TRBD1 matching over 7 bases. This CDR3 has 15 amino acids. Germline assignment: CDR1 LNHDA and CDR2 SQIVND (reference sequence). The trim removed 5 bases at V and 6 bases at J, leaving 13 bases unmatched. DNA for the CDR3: TGTGCCAGTAGTGTCGCGACAGGGCTCCCTCTCGAGCAGTACTTC. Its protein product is CASSVATGLPLEQYF.

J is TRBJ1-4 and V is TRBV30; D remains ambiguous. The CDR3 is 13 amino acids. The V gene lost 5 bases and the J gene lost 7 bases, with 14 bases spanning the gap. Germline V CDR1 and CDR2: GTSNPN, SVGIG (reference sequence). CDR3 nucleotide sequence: TGTGCCTGGGGTTGGGGAGTACGTGAAAAACTGTTTTTT. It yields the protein CAWGWGVREKLFF. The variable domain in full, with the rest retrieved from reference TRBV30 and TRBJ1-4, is SQTIHQWPATLVQPVGSPLSLECTVEGTSNPNLYWYRQAAGRGLQLLFYSVGIGQISSEVPQNLSASRPQDRQFILSSKKLLLSDSGFYLCAWGWGVREKLFFGSGTQLSVL.

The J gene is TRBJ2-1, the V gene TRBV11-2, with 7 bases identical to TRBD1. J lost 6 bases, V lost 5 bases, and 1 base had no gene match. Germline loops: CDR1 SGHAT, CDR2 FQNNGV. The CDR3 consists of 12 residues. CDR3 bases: TGTGCCAGCAGCCGACAGGGCAATGAGCAGTTCTTC. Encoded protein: CASSRQGNEQFF.

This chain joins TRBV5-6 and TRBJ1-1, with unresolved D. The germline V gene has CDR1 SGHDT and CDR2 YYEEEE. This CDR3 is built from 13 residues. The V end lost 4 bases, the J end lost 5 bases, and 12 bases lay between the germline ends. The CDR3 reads CASSQQLITEAFF. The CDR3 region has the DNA TGTGCCAGCAGCCAACAGCTCATAACTGAAGCTTTCTTT.

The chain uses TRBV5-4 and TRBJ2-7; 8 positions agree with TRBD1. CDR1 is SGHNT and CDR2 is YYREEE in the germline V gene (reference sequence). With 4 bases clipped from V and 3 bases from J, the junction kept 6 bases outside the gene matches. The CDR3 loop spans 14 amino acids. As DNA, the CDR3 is TGTGCCAGCAGCCCGCGGACAGGGAACTACGAGCAGTACTTC. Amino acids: CASSPRTGNYEQYF.

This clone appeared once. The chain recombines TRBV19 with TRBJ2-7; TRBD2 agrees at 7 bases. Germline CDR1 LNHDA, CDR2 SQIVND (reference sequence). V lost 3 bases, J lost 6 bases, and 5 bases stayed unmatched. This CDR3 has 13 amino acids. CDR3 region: CASSIGIAGEQYF. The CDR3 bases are TGTGCCAGTAGTATCGGGATAGCGGGCGAGCAGTACTTC. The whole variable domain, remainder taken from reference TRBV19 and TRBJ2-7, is DGGITQSPKYLFRKEGQNVTLSCEQNLNHDAMYWYRQDPGQGLRLIYYSQIVNDFQKGDIAEGYSVSREKKESFPLTVTSAQKNPTAFYLCASSIGIAGEQYFGPGTRLTVT.

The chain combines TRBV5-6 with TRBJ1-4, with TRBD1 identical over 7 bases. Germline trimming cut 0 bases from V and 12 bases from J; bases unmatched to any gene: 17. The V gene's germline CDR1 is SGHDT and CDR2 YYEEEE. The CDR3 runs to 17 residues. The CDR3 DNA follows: TGTGCCAGCAGCTTGGACCGCTGGCGAGGGGGCCGGAGGCAACTGTTTTTT. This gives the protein CASSLDRWRGGRRQLFF.

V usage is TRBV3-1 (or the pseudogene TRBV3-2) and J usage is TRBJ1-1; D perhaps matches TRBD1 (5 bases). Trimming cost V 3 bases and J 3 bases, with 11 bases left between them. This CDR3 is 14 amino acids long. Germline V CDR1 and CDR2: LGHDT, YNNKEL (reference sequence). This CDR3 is CASSHQGTDTEAFF. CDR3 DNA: TGTGCCAGCAGCCATCAGGGTACGGACACTGAAGCTTTCTTT.

The CDR3 loop reads CASSYSPRVTGMAEAFF. In nucleotides, the CDR3 is TGTGCCAGCAGTTACTCCCCAAGGGTTACAGGGATGGCCGAAGCTTTCTTT. The genes are TRBV6-2 or TRBV6-3 and TRBJ1-1; tentatively, D is TRBD1 (6 bases). CDR3 size: 17 residues. Trimming shortened V by 0 bases and J by 8 bases, and 22 bases separated the two germline ends. Germline values: CDR1 MNHEY, CDR2 SVGEGT.

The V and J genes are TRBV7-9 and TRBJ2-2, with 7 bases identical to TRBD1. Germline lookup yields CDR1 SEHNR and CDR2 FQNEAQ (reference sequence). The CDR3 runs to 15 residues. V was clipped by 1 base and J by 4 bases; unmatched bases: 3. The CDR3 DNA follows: TGTGCCAGCAGCTTAGTACAGGGGAGCACCGGGGAGCTGTTTTTT. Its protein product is CASSLVQGSTGELFF.

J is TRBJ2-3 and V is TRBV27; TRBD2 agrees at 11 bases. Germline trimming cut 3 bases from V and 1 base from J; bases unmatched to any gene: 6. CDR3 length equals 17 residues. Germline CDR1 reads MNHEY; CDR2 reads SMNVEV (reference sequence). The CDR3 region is CASSFRGTSGRTDTQYF. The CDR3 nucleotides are TGTGCCAGCAGTTTCCGGGGGACTAGCGGACGCACAGATACGCAGTATTTT.

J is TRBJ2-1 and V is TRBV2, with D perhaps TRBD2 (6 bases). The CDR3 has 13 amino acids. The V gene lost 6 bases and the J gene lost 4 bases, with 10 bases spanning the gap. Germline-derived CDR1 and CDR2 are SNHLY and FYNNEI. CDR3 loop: CASRGDSYNEQFF. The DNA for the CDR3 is TGTGCCAGCAGGGGGGACTCATACAATGAGCAGTTCTTC.

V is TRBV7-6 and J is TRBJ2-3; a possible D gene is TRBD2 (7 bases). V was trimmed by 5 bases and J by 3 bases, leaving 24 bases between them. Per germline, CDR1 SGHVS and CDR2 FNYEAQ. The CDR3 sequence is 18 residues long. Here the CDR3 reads CASSPLTLNGGPTDTQYF. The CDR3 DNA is TGTGCCAGCAGCCCCCTGACCTTGAACGGGGGGCCAACAGATACGCAGTATTTT.

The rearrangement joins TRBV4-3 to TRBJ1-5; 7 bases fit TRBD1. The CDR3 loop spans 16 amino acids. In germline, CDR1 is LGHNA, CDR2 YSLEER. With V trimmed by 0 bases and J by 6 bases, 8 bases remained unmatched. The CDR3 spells CASSQDRGSQGQPQHF. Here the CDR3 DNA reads TGCGCCAGCAGCCAAGACAGGGGGAGCCAGGGTCAGCCCCAGCATTTT.

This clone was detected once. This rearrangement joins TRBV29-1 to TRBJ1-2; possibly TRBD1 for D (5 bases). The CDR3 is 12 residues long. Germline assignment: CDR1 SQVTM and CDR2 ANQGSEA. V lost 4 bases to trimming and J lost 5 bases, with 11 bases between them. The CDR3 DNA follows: TGCAGCGTTGGCGGGGGGATTTATGGCTACACCTTC. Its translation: CSVGGGIYGYTF.

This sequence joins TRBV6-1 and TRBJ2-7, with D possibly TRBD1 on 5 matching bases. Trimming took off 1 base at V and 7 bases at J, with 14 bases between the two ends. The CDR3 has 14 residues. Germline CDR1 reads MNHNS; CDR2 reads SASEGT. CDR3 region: CASSEVRTSGEQYF. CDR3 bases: TGTGCCAGCAGTGAAGTACGGACATCGGGTGAGCAGTACTTC.

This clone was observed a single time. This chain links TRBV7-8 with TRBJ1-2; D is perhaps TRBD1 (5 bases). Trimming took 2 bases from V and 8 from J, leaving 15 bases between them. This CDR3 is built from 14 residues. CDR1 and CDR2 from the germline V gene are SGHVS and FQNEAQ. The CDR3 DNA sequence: TGTGCCAGCAGCTTAAGTCAGGGAATAAGAGGCTACACCTTC. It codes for CASSLSQGIRGYTF.

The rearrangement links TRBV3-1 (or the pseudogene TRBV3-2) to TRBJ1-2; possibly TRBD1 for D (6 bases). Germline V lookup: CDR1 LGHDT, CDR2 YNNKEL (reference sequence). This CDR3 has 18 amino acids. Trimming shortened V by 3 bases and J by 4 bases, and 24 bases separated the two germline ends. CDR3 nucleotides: TGTGCCAGCAGCCATAGCCTTATTTACAGGGAGCGAAGCTATGGCTACACCTTC. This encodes CASSHSLIYRERSYGYTF.

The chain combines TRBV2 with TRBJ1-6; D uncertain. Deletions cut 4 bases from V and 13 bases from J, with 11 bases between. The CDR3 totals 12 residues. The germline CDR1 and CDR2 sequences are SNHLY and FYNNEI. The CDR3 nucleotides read TGTGCCAGCAGTGCCTCTCTGCAGCCCCTCCACTTT. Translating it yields CASSASLQPLHF.

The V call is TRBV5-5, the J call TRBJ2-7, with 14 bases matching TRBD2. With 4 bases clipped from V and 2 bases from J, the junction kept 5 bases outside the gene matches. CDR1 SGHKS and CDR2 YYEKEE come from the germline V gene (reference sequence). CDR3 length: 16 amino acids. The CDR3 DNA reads TGTGCCAGCAGCCCCCTGACTAGCGGGGGGGCCTACGAGCAGTACTTC. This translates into CASSPLTSGGAYEQYF. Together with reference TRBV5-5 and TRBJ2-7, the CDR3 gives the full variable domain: DAGVTQSPTHLIKTRGQQVTLRCSPISGHKSVSWYQQVLGQGPQFIFQYYEKEERGRGNFPDRFSARQFPNYSSELNVNALLLGDSALYLCASSPLTSGGAYEQYFGPGTRLTVT.

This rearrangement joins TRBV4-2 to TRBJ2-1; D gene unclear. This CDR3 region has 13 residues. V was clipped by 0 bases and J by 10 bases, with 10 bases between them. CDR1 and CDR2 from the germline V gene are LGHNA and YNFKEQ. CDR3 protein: CASSQEPRPEQFF. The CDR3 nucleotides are TGTGCCAGCAGCCAAGAGCCTAGGCCGGAGCAGTTCTTC.

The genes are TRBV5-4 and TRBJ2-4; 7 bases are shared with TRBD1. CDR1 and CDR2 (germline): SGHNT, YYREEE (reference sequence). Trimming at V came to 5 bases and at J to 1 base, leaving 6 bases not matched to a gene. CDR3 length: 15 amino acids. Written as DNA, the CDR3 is TGTGCCAGCAGTGGGGACAGTAAGGCCAAAAACATTCAGTACTTC. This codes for CASSGDSKAKNIQYF.

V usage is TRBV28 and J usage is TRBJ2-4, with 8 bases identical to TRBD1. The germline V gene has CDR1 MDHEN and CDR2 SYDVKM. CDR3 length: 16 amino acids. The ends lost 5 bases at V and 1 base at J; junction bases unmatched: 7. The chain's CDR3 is CASSEDRVVAKNIQYF. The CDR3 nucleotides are TGTGCCAGCAGTGAGGACAGGGTTGTTGCCAAAAACATTCAGTACTTC.

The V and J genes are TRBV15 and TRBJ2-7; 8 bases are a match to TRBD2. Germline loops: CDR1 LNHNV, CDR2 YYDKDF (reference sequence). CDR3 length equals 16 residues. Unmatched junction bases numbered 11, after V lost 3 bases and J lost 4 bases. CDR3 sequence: CATSSLPGGVAYEQYF. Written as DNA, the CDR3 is TGTGCCACCAGCAGCCTCCCCGGGGGGGTTGCTTACGAGCAGTACTTC.

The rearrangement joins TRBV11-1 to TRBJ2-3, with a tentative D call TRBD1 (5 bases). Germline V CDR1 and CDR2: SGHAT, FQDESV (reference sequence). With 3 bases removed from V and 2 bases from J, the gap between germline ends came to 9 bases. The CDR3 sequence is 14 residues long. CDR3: CASSFQGTTDTQYF. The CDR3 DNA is TGTGCCAGCAGCTTCCAGGGCACCACAGATACGCAGTATTTT.

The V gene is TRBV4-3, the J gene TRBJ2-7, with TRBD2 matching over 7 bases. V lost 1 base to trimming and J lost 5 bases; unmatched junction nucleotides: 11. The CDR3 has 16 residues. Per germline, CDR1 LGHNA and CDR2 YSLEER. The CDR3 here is CASSQGLAAYSDEQYF. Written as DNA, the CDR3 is TGCGCCAGCAGCCAAGGGCTAGCGGCTTATAGCGACGAGCAGTACTTC.

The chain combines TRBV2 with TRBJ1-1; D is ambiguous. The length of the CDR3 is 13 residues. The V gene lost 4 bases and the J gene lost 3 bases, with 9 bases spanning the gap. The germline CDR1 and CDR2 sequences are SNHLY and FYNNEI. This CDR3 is CASSVERDTEAFF. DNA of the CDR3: TGTGCCAGCAGTGTTGAACGGGACACTGAAGCTTTCTTT. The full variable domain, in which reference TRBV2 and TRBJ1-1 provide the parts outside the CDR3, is EPEVTQTPSHQVTQMGQEVILRCVPISNHLYFYWYRQILGQKVEFLVSFYNNEISEKSEIFDDQFSVERPDGSNFTLKIRSTKLEDSAMYFCASSVERDTEAFFGQGTRLTVV.

The CDR3 DNA is TGTGCCAGTAGTAGGCAGGGCGGGGTCGGAGAGACCCAGTACTTC. This sequence encodes CASSRQGGVGETQYF. The chain uses TRBV19 and TRBJ2-5; D perhaps matches TRBD2 (6 bases). This CDR3 spans 15 amino acids. Trimming pared 4 bases from V and 4 bases from J, leaving 16 bases between. The V gene's germline CDR1 is LNHDA and CDR2 SQIVND (reference sequence).